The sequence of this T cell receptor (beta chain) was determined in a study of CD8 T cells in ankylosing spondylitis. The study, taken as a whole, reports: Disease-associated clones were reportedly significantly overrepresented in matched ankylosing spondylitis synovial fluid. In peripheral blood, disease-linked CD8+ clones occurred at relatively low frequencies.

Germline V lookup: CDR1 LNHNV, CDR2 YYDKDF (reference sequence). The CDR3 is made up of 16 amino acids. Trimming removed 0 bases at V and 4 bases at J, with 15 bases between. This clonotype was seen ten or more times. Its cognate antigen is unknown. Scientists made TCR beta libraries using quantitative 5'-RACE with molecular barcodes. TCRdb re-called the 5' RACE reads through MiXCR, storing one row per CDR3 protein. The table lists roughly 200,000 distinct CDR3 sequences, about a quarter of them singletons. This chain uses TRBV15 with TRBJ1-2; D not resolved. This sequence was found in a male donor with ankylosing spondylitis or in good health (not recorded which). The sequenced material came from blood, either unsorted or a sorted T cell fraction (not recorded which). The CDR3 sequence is CATSRDQKPATYGYTF. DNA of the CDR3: TGTGCCACCAGCAGAGATCAGAAGCCGGCGACCTATGGCTACACCTTC.